The T cell receptor (beta chain) under discussion was sequenced for a study of CD8+CD57+ T cells in acquired aplastic anemia. The wider study: The sorted CD4+ and CD8+ cells yielded an average around 3 ug of DNA.

Both TCR beta VDJ combination and CDR3 sequence profiling were carried out. Genomic DNA was the template for this profiling. TCRdb re-called the reads through MiXCR, storing one row per CDR3 protein. This table has 150,000 to 200,000 distinct CDR3 sequences, less than 60% appearing once. The authors sequenced patients whose flow cytometry had shown CD8+CD57+ cell expansion. The study, taken as a whole, reports: No significant difference in CD8+ Simpson's diversity was found between patients and controls.

This clonotype was seen at least ten times. Its antigen is not identified. The V end was cut by 3 bases, the J end by 3 bases, with 12 bases between. CDR3 length equals 14 residues. Looked up from germline, CDR1 is SNHLY and CDR2 is FYNNEI. This rearrangement joins TRBV2 to TRBJ2-7; the D is unclear. Sequencing input: sorted CD4+, CD8+, or CD8+CD57+ T cells (not recorded which) from PBMCs. This receptor was identified in a human donor with aplastic anemia. CDR3: CASSERQAGYEQYF. The CDR3 DNA sequence: TGTGCCAGCAGTGAGAGGCAGGCTGGCTACGAGCAGTACTTC. The variable domain in full, completed from reference TRBV2 and TRBJ2-7, reads EPEVTQTPSHQVTQMGQEVILRCVPISNHLYFYWYRQILGQKVEFLVSFYNNEISEKSEIFDDQFSVERPDGSNFTLKIRSTKLEDSAMYFCASSERQAGYEQYFGPGTRLTVT.